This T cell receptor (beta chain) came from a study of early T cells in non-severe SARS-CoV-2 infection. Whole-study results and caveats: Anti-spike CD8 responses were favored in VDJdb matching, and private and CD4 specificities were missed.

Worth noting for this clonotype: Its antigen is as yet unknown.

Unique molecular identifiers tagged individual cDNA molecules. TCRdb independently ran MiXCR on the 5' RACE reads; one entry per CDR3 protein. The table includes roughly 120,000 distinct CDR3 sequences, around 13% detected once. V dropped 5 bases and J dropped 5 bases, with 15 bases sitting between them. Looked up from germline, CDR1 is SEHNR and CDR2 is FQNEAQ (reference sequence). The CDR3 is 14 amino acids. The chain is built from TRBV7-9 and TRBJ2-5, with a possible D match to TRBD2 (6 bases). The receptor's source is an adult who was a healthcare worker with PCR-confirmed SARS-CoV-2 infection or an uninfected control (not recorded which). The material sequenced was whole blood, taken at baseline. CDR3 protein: CASSRISSVETQYF. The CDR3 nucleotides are TGTGCCAGCAGCCGGATCTCTAGCGTCGAGACCCAGTACTTC. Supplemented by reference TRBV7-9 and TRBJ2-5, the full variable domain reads DTGVSQNPRHKITKRGQNVTFRCDPISEHNRLYWYRQTLGQGPEFLTYFQNEAQLEKSRLLSDRFSAERPKGSFSTLEIQRTEQGDSAMYLCASSRISSVETQYFGPGTRLLVL.